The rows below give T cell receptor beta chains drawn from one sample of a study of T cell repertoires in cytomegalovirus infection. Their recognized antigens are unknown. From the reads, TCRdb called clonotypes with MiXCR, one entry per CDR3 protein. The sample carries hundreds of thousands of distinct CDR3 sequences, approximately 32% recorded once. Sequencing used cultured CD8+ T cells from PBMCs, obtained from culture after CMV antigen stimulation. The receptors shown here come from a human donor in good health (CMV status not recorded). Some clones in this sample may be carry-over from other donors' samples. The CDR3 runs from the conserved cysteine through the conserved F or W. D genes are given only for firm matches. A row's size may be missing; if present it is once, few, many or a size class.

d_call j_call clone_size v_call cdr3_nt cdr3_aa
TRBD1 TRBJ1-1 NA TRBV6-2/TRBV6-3 TGTGCCAGCAGTTACCCGGTCGACGGACAGGGTGGACCTGAAGCTTTCTTT CASSYPVDGQGGPEAFF
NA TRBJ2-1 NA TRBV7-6 TGTGCCAGCAGCCCGGACTGGGGGAGTGAGCAGTTCTTC CASSPDWGSEQFF
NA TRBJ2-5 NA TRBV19 TGTGCCAGTAGTGCCGCCGGGGGGCGGACCCAGTACTTC CASSAAGGRTQYF
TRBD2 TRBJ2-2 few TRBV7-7 TGTGCTAGCAGCTTAAGCGGGGGTAACTCCGGGGAGCTGTTTTTT CASSLSGGNSGELFF
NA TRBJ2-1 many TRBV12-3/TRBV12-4 TGTGCCAGCAGTTTGACGGGAATGCCGAATGAGCAGTTCTTC CASSLTGMPNEQFF
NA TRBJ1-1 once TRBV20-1 TGCAGTGCTAGAGATCTTGGGGACCCGGGACCAAAGAACACTGAAGCTTTCTTT CSARDLGDPGPKNTEAFF
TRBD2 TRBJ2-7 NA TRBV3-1 TGTGCCAGCAGCCAAGAGTCCGCGGGGGACGAGCAGTACTTC CASSQESAGDEQYF
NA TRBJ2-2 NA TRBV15 TGTGCCACCAGCAGAGATTTCTACAGGGTGGATTCTGGGACCGGGGAGCTGTTTTTT CATSRDFYRVDSGTGELFF
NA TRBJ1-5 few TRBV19 TGTGCCAGTAGTATTTTGAGGTCCGAATATAGCAATCAGCCCCAGCATTTT CASSILRSEYSNQPQHF
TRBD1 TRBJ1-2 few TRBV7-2 TGTGCCAGCAGCTTACCCTTACAGGGGGTGGACTATGGCTACACCTTC CASSLPLQGVDYGYTF
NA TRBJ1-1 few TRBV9 TGTGCCAGCAGCGTAGTAATGAGGCTTAACACTGAAGCTTTCTTT CASSVVMRLNTEAFF
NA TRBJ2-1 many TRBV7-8 TGTGCCAGCAGCGATGTAGGGGGTATAAACAATGAGCAGTTCTTC CASSDVGGINNEQFF
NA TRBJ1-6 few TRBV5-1 TGCGCCAGCAGCTTGGACAGGAATTCACCCCTCCACTTT CASSLDRNSPLHF
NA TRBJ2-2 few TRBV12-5 TGTGCTAGTGGTTTGGTACAACGGCCCGGGGAGCTGTTTTTT CASGLVQRPGELFF
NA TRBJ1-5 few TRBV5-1 TGCGCCAGCAGCTTGGAATCGGCGGATAGCAATCAGCCCCAGCATTTT CASSLESADSNQPQHF
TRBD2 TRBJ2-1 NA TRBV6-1 TGTGCCAGCAGTGCCGAAGTAGCGGGGGCAGATGAGCAGTTCTTC CASSAEVAGADEQFF
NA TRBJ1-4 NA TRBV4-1 TGCGCCAGCAGCCAAGCCGGGGAAGGGAGCGATAGCACTAATGAAAAACTGTTTTTT CASSQAGEGSDSTNEKLFF
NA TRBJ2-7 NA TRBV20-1 TGCAGTGCTAGCGACAGACTGAGCTCCTACGAGCAGTACTTC CSASDRLSSYEQYF
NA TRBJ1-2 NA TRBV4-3 TGCGCCAGCAGCCAAGAGTTGCAAGTAGCTAACTATGGCTACACCTTC CASSQELQVANYGYTF
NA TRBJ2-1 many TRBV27 TGTGCCAGCAGCTTCGGAGGGGAGTACAATGAGCAGTTCTTC CASSFGGEYNEQFF
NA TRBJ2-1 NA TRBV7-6 TGTGCCAGCAGCTCAAGAAGCGGCTATTACAATGAGCAGTTCTTC CASSSRSGYYNEQFF
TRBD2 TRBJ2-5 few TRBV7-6 TGTGCCAGCAGCTTAGCGGCGAGCGGGGGGCCCCAAGAGACCCAGTACTTC CASSLAASGGPQETQYF
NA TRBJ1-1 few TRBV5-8 TGTGCCAGCAGCGGCCAGTGGGTTATGAACACTGAAGCTTTCTTT CASSGQWVMNTEAFF
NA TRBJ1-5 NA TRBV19 TGTGCCAGTAGTACGGGTACTAGCAATCAGCCCCAGCATTTT CASSTGTSNQPQHF
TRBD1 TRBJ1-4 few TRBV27 TGTGCCAGCAGACAGGGGCAATGGTCGACTAATGAAAAACTGTTTTTT CASRQGQWSTNEKLFF
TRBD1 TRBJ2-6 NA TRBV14 TGTGCCAGCAGCCAAGATAGGCGGACAGGGCCTTTGGGAGGGGCCAACGTCCTGACTTTC CASSQDRRTGPLGGANVLTF
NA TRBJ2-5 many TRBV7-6 TGTGCCAGCAGCTTAGCCAGTCACAAGAAGACCCAGTACTTC CASSLASHKKTQYF
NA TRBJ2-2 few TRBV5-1 TGCGCCAGCAGCCCTTTGGACAGTAACACCGGGGAGCTGTTTTTT CASSPLDSNTGELFF
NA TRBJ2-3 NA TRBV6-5 TGTGCCAGCAGTTACGGGTCGGATTCACTAACCCTCAATACGCAGTATTTT CASSYGSDSLTLNTQYF
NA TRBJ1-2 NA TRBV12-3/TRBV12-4 TGTGCCAGCAGTTCTGCGCTCCACAGGGCTAACTATGGCTACACCTTC CASSSALHRANYGYTF
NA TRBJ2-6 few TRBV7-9 TGTGCCAGCAGCTTACTAGTTCGTACTGGGGCCAACGTCCTGACTTTC CASSLLVRTGANVLTF
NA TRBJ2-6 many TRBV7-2 TGTGCCAGCAGCTTAGCGCTGGTGGCCTTAGGATCTGGGGCCAACGTCCTGACTTTC CASSLALVALGSGANVLTF
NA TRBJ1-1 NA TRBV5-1 TGCGCCAGCACCAGTGGAGGGGGATGGATGAACACTGAAGCTTTCTTT CASTSGGGWMNTEAFF
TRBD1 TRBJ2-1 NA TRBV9 TGTGCCAGCAGCGTAGGGACAGGGTGGCGCAATGAGCAGTTCTTC CASSVGTGWRNEQFF
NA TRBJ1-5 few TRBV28 TGTGCCAGTGGTAGGGAAGGGGGAAATCAGCCCCAGCATTTT CASGREGGNQPQHF
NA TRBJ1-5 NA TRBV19 TGTGCCAGTCGCCCTAGACAGAGCAATCAGCCCCAGCATTTT CASRPRQSNQPQHF
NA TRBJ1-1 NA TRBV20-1 TGCAGTGCAACCGACAGGAGAAAGAACACTGAAGCTTTCTTT CSATDRRKNTEAFF
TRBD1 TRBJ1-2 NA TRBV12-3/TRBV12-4 TGTGCCAGCACCAGGGGGGGAAATGACAGGAATGGCTACACCTTC CASTRGGNDRNGYTF
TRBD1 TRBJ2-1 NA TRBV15 TGTGCCACCAGCAGAGAAACAGGGGTCAATGAGCAGTTCTTC CATSRETGVNEQFF
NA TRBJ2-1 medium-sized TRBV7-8 TGTGCCAGCAGCTTACACCAGGGTGGTGAGCAGTTCTTC CASSLHQGGEQFF
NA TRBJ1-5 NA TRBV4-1 TGCGCCAGCAGCCAAGAAGCGGGGGCCGCCAATCAGCCCCAGCATTTT CASSQEAGAANQPQHF
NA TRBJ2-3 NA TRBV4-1 TGCGCCAGCAGCCAAGTCCCTGACAGCCTCACAGATACGCAGTATTTT CASSQVPDSLTDTQYF
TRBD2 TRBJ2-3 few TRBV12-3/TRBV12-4 TGTGCCAGCAGTATCCTCGGGGGGAACACAGATACGCAGTATTTT CASSILGGNTDTQYF
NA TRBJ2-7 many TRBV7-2 TGTGCCAGCAGCTCCCTGGGGTACGAGCAGTACTTC CASSSLGYEQYF
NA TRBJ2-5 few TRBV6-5 TGTGCCAGCAGTTACCAGGGGCTACGTTTTGAGACCCAGTACTTC CASSYQGLRFETQYF
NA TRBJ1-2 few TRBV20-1 TGCAGTGCTAGACTAAGGAAGGAGTATGGCTACACCTTC CSARLRKEYGYTF
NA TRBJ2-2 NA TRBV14 TGTGCCAGCAGCCAAGGAGAGAAAACGAACACCGGGGAGCTGTTTTTT CASSQGEKTNTGELFF
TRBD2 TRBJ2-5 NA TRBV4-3 TGCGCCAGCAGCCAAGGACTAGCGGGGGGCCGGAAGGAGACCCAGTACTTC CASSQGLAGGRKETQYF
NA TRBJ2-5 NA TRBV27 TGTGCCAGCAGTCTCATACCCAATCAAGAGACCCAGTACTTC CASSLIPNQETQYF
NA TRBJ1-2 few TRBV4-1 TGCGCCAGTTTGGACCGAGAAGGCTATGGCTACACCTTC CASLDREGYGYTF